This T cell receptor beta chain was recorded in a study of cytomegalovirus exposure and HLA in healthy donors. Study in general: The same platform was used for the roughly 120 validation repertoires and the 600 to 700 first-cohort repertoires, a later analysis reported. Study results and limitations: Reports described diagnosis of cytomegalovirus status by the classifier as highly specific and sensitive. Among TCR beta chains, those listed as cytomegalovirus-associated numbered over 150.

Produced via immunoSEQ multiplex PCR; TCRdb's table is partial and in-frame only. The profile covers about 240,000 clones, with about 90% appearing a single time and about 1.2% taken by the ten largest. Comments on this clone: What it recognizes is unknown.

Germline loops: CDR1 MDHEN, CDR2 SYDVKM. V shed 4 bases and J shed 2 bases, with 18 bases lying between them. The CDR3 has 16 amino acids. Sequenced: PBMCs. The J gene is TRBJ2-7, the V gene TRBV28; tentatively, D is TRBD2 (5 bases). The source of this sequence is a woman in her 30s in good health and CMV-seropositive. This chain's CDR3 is CASSSVGEPRTYEQYF. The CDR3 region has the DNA TGTGCCAGCAGTTCCGTCGGGGAGCCGCGTACCTACGAGCAGTACTTC. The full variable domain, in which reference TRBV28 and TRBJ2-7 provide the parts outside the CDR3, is DVKVTQSSRYLVKRTGEKVFLECVQDMDHENMFWYRQDPGLGLRLIYFSYDVKMKEKGDIPEGYSVSREKKERFSLILESASTNQTSMYLCASSSVGEPRTYEQYFGPGTRLTVT.